These 26 T cell receptor beta chains were all obtained from the same sample, sequenced in a study of cytomegalovirus exposure and HLA in healthy donors. Vbeta (60) and Jbeta (13) primers were used in the PCR. Using immunoSEQ multiplex PCR, the repertoire was profiled, and TCRdb retains in-frame clones only, with some absent. This table holds about 160,000 clones, roughly four fifths found once. Sequenced sample: PBMCs. Source of these receptors: a young woman in good health and CMV-seronegative.

The V and J genes are TRBV4-1 and TRBJ1-1; 7 bases agree with TRBD1. Germline values: CDR1 MGHRA, CDR2 YSYEKL. This CDR3 has 17 amino acids. V lost 1 base, J lost 1 base, and 9 bases stayed unmatched. Here the CDR3 reads CASSQVVVGTENTEAFF. The CDR3 coding sequence is TGCGCCAGCAGCCAAGTAGTTGTCGGGACAGAGAACACTGAAGCTTTCTTT.

V is TRBV5-1 and J is TRBJ2-1; 7 bases map to TRBD2. Germline CDR1 SGHRS, CDR2 YFSETQ. V shed 0 bases, J shed 7 bases, and the junction held 7 bases outside the gene matches. This CDR3 has 15 residues. CDR3 sequence (DNA): TGCGCCAGCAGCTTGGTGGCGGGAGCCGAAAATGAGCAGTTCTTC. Translating it yields CASSLVAGAENEQFF.

The DNA of the CDR3 is TGTGCCAGCAGCTTGGGCAGGTCGACCTACGAGCAGTACTTC. It yields the protein CASSLGRSTYEQYF. The rearrangement joins TRBV5-4 to TRBJ2-7; no reliable D call. Germline V gene sequence: CDR1 SGHNT, CDR2 YYREEE (reference sequence). Trimming stripped 0 bases from V and 2 bases from J, with 9 bases between. The CDR3 length is 14 residues.

The chain is built from TRBV7-3 and TRBJ2-1; 8 bases align to TRBD2. In germline, CDR1 is SGHTA, CDR2 FQGTGA. The CDR3 runs to 16 residues. Germline trimming cut 4 bases from V and 4 bases from J; bases unmatched to any gene: 9. The chain's CDR3 is CASSSGGRPHYNEQFF. CDR3 in DNA: TGTGCCAGCAGCTCGGGGGGGCGGCCCCATTACAATGAGCAGTTCTTC.

This clone was seen a handful of times. V gene TRBV7-8 combines with J gene TRBJ1-5, with unresolved D. This CDR3 region has 13 residues. V lost 1 base, J lost 5 bases, and 6 bases lay in between. Looked up from germline, CDR1 is SGHVS and CDR2 is FQNEAQ. The CDR3 coding sequence is TGTGCCAGCAGCTTAGTTTCGTATCAGCCCCAGCATTTT. Translated, it gives CASSLVSYQPQHF.

V gene TRBV6-4 combines with J gene TRBJ2-2; D is uncertain. V was shortened by 0 bases and J by 4 bases, with 9 bases between the two germline ends. The CDR3 covers 15 residues. Germline loops: CDR1 MRHNA, CDR2 SNTAGT. CDR3 region: CASSDSETATGELFF. The CDR3 DNA reads as TGTGCCAGCAGTGACTCGGAGACCGCCACCGGGGAGCTGTTTTTT.

The chain recombines TRBV2 with TRBJ2-2; possibly TRBD1 for D (6 bases). Trimming left V 6 bases short and J 5 bases short, with 10 bases between. The CDR3 covers 13 residues. Germline-derived CDR1 and CDR2 are SNHLY and FYNNEI. CDR3 loop: CASRVQGTGELFF. For the CDR3, the DNA is TGTGCCAGCAGAGTACAGGGAACCGGGGAGCTGTTTTTT.

The chain joins TRBV4-1 to TRBJ2-5; TRBD1 is a possible D gene (5 bases). The germline V gene encodes CDR1 MGHRA and CDR2 YSYEKL. This CDR3 has 14 residues. Trimming pared 6 bases from V and 11 bases from J, leaving 22 bases between. The CDR3 loop reads CASSSTDMPTEQYF. Here the CDR3 DNA reads TGCGCCAGCAGTTCGACGGACATGCCTACGGAGCAGTACTTC.

About this clone itself: Other DNA sequences within the sample encode an identical CDR3. The V and J genes are TRBV7-8 and TRBJ2-3; D perhaps matches TRBD1 (6 bases). V was cut by 5 bases and J by 0 bases, with 12 bases left in between. Germline V CDR1 and CDR2: SGHVS, FQNEAQ. The CDR3 consists of 15 residues. The CDR3 protein is CASSLYQGSTDTQYF. Written as DNA, the CDR3 is TGTGCCAGCAGCCTATATCAGGGGAGCACAGATACGCAGTATTTT.

CDR3 sequence reads: CASSSRQGRDTEAFF. CDR3 nucleotides: TGTGCCAGCAGCTCACGACAGGGGAGGGACACTGAAGCTTTCTTT. J is TRBJ1-1 and V is TRBV9; 8 bases map to TRBD1. Trimming cost V 4 bases and J 3 bases; bases outside gene matches: 8. This CDR3 has 15 amino acids. CDR1 is SGDLS and CDR2 is YYNGEE in the germline V gene.

This sequence joins TRBV30 and TRBJ2-7; a weak D match, TRBD2 (5 bases). The CDR3 has 13 amino acids. Germline CDR1 is GTSNPN and CDR2 is SVGIG (reference sequence). The V end was cut by 2 bases, the J end by 4 bases, with 12 bases between. The CDR3 DNA is TGTGCCTGGAGTTCCGGGAATGCGTACGAGCAGTACTTC. As protein: CAWSSGNAYEQYF.

The chain employs TRBV7-9 and TRBJ2-1; TRBD2 aligns across 8 bases. The CDR3 consists of 17 residues. The V and J ends lost 7 bases and 6 bases, in that order; junction bases with no gene match: 17. The germline CDR1 and CDR2 sequences are SEHNR and FQNEAQ (reference sequence). DNA for the CDR3: TGTGCCAGCACCCTTAGTCCTGGGACTAGGTTCTCCAATGAGCAGTTCTTC. Protein product: CASTLSPGTRFSNEQFF.

The chain carries TRBV10-3 and TRBJ2-2, with 10 bases fitting TRBD1. This CDR3 has 16 residues. With 6 bases clipped from V and 3 bases from J, the junction kept 7 bases outside the gene matches. Germline V gene data show CDR1 as ENHRY and CDR2 as SYGVKD. The CDR3 region is CAISAWGTGDTGELFF. The CDR3 region has the DNA TGTGCCATCAGCGCTTGGGGGACAGGGGACACCGGGGAGCTGTTTTTT.

This clone was observed a few times. The V and J genes are TRBV18 and TRBJ1-5; TRBD1 matches 8 bases. Germline V gene lookup returns CDR1 KGHSH and CDR2 LQKENI. Losses at the gene ends were 2 bases for V and 6 bases for J; bases not matched to a gene: 0. CDR3 length equals 13 residues. CDR3 residues: CASSPTGGQPQHF. For the CDR3, the DNA is TGTGCCAGCTCACCAACAGGGGGTCAGCCCCAGCATTTT.

Here the CDR3 reads CASTSTGGLRNEQFF. In nucleotides, the CDR3 is TGTGCCAGTACCTCTACAGGGGGACTGCGCAATGAGCAGTTCTTC. The gene calls are TRBV19 and TRBJ2-1, with 8 bases that match TRBD1. The germline V gene encodes CDR1 LNHDA and CDR2 SQIVND (reference sequence). The CDR3 runs to 15 residues. The V gene end was trimmed by 7 bases and the J gene end by 6 bases; junction bases not matched to a gene: 11.

The chain joins TRBV5-3 to TRBJ1-1, with D tentatively TRBD1 (5 bases). TRBV5-3 is noted as an ORF with a role that remains uncertain. Trimming removed 4 bases from V and 5 bases from J, with 27 bases in between. The CDR3 is 18 amino acids. In nucleotides, the CDR3 is TGTGCCAGAAGCGGTGACCAATCTGGGGCAAGGTTAAATACTGAAGCTTTCTTT. This translates into CARSGDQSGARLNTEAFF.

The rearrangement links TRBV10-3 to TRBJ1-2; perhaps TRBD1 as D (6 bases). The CDR3 loop spans 13 amino acids. Germline V gives CDR1 ENHRY, CDR2 SYGVKD. The V gene lost 2 bases and the J gene lost 2 bases, with 6 bases spanning the gap. CDR3 bases: TGTGCCATCAGTGAGGGACAGAACTATGGCTACACCTTC. Amino acids: CAISEGQNYGYTF.

CDR3 in amino acids: CASSLARDRNTGELFF. CDR3 DNA sequence: TGTGCCAGCAGCTTGGCCCGGGACAGAAACACCGGGGAGCTGTTTTTT. The rearrangement joins TRBV5-4 to TRBJ2-2; TRBD1 aligns across 7 bases. Germline trimming cut 0 bases from V and 2 bases from J; bases unmatched to any gene: 4. This CDR3 has 16 amino acids. Looked up from germline, CDR1 is SGHNT and CDR2 is YYREEE (reference sequence).

V is TRBV27 and J is TRBJ2-2; 9 bases fit TRBD1. Trimming at V came to 8 bases and at J to 7 bases, leaving 5 bases not matched to a gene. The CDR3 has 13 residues. CDR1 MNHEY and CDR2 SMNVEV come from the germline V gene (reference sequence). The CDR3 reads CASLRQGGGELFF. The CDR3 region has the DNA TGTGCCAGCCTTCGACAGGGGGGCGGGGAGCTGTTTTTT.

Worth noting for this clone: The DNA is omitted, as the CDR3 cannot be located on it reliably, and the CDR3 follows TCRdb's listing. The rearrangement links TRBV12-5 to TRBJ2-2; TRBD2 was called by the table and not checked on the DNA. The CDR3 adds up to 12 amino acids, both ends counted. CDR1 and CDR2 (germline): LGHNT, FRNRAP. The CDR3 loop is CASGFGAGELFF.

This clone was recorded once. The J gene is TRBJ1-4, the V gene TRBV4-1, with 7 positions matching TRBD1. This CDR3 contains 18 residues. V was clipped by 4 bases and J by 5 bases; unmatched bases: 16. Germline V gene sequence: CDR1 MGHRA, CDR2 YSYEKL. The CDR3 protein is CASSPRQGLILRNEKLFF. The CDR3 bases are TGCGCCAGCAGCCCAAGACAGGGATTAATTCTCCGGAATGAAAAACTGTTTTTT.

This clone came up once. The chain combines TRBV5-1 with TRBJ1-5, with 7 positions matching TRBD1. The CDR3 loop spans 15 amino acids. The V gene's germline CDR1 is SGHRS and CDR2 YFSETQ. Trimming took 4 bases from V and 6 from J; bases not matched to a gene: 10. CDR3 bases: TGCGCCAGCAGCAGTCAGGGGGTAATCGGTCAGCCCCAGCATTTT. Protein product: CASSSQGVIGQPQHF.

The rearrangement uses TRBV11-3 and TRBJ2-3, with 8 bases fitting TRBD2. With 6 bases clipped from V and 2 bases from J, the junction kept 10 bases outside the gene matches. CDR3 length: 16 residues. Germline CDR1 reads SGHNT; CDR2 reads YENEEA. The CDR3 DNA is TGTGCCAGCAGTCGGGGGGGCCGACCCTACACAGATACGCAGTATTTT. It encodes CASSRGGRPYTDTQYF.

The chain joins TRBV28 to TRBJ2-7; tentative D call: TRBD1 (6 bases). CDR1 and CDR2 from the germline V gene are MDHEN and SYDVKM. V was clipped by 7 bases and J by 2 bases, with 21 bases between them. This CDR3 has 16 residues. The CDR3 reads CASNTFTGQIPYEQYF. CDR3 DNA sequence: TGTGCCAGCAATACTTTTACGGGACAAATCCCCTACGAGCAGTACTTC.

The gene calls are TRBV7-3 and TRBJ2-3, with 10 positions matching TRBD2. Losses at the gene ends were 5 bases for V and 6 bases for J; bases not matched to a gene: 5. CDR1 is SGHTA, CDR2 FQGTGA, per germline. The CDR3 is 14 amino acids. CDR3 DNA: TGTGCCAGCAGCCAAAGCGGGGGGGTCGATACGCAGTATTTT. Its translation: CASSQSGGVDTQYF.

The rearrangement links TRBV9 to TRBJ1-1; no definite D call. The CDR3 has 13 amino acids. Trimming pared 3 bases from V and 3 bases from J, leaving 9 bases between. Germline CDR1 reads SGDLS; CDR2 reads YYNGEE. The CDR3: CASSGSPDTEAFF. In DNA form, the CDR3 reads TGTGCCAGCAGCGGGTCTCCGGACACTGAAGCTTTCTTT.